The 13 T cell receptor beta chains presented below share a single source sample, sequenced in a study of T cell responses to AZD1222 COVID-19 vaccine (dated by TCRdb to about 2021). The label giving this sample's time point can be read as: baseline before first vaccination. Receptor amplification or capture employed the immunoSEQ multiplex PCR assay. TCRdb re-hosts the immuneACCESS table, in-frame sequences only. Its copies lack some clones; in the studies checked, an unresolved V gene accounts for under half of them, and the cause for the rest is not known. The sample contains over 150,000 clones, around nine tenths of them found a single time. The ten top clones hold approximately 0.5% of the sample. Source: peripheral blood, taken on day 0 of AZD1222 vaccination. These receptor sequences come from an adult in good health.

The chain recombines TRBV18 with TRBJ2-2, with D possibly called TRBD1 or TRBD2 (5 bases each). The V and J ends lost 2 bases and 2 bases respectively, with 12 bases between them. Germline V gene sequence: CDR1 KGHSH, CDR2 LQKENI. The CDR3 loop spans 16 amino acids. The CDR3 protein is CASSPNGAFNTGELFF. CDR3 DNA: TGTGCCAGCTCACCAAACGGGGCCTTCAACACCGGGGAGCTGTTTTTT.

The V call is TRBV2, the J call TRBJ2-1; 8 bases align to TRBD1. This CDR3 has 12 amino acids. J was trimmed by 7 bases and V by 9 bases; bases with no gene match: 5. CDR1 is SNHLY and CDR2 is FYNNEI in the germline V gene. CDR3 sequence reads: CARGQGSNEQFF. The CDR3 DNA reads TGTGCCAGAGGACAGGGATCGAATGAGCAGTTCTTC.

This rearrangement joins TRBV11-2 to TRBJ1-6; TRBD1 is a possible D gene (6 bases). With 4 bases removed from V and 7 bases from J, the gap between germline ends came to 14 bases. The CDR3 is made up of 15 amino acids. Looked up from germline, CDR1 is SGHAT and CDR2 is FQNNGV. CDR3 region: CASSSTGTGNSPLHF. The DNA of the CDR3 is TGTGCCAGCAGCTCCACAGGGACGGGGAATTCACCCCTCCACTTT.

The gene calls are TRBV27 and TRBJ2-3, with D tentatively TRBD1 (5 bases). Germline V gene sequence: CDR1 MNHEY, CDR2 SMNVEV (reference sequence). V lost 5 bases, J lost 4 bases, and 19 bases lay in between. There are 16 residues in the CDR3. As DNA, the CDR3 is TGTGCCAGCAGTCCCCCCACCGGAAAAGGGGCAGATACGCAGTATTTT. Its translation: CASSPPTGKGADTQYF.

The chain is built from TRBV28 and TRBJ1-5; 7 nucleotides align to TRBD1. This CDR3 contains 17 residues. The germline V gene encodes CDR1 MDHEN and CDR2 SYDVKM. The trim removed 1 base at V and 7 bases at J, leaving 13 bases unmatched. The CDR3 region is CASSLLAGGASGQPQHF. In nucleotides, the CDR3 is TGTGCCAGCAGTTTATTGGCAGGGGGAGCATCGGGACAGCCCCAGCATTTT.

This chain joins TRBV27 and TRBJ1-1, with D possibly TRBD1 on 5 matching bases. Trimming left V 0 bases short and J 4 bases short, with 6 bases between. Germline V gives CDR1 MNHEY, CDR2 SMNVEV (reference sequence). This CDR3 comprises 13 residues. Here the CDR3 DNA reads TGTGCCAGCAGTTTATCGGGGGGCACTGAAGCTTTCTTT. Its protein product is CASSLSGGTEAFF.

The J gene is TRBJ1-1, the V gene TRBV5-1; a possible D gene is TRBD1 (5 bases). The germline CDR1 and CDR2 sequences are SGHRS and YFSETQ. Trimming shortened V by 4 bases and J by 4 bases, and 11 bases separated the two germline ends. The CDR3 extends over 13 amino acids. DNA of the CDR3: TGCGCCAGCAGCCTCAGGGATCTCACTGAAGCTTTCTTT. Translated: CASSLRDLTEAFF.

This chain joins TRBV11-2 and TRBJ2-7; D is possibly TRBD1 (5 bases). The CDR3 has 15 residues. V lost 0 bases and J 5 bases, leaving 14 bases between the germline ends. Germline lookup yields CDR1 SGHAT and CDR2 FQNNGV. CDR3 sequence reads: CASSLDRAGWDEQYF. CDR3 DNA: TGTGCCAGCAGCTTAGATCGGGCAGGGTGGGACGAGCAGTACTTC.

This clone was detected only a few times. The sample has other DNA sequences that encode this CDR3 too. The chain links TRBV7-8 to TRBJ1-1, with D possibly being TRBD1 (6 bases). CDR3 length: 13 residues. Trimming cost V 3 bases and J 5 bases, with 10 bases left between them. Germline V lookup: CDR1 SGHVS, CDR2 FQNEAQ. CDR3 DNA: TGTGCCAGCAGCTTGGGGGGGCAGACTGAAGCTTTCTTT. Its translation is CASSLGGQTEAFF.

The CDR3 sequence: CASSFSPGTGDGYTF. The CDR3 DNA reads TGTGCCAGCAGCTTTTCCCCGGGAACCGGGGATGGCTACACCTTC. The rearrangement joins TRBV7-2 to TRBJ1-2; D uncertain. Trimming took 3 bases from V and 6 from J, leaving 17 bases between them. The CDR3 has 15 residues. Per the germline V gene, CDR1 is SGHTA and CDR2 is FQGNSA.

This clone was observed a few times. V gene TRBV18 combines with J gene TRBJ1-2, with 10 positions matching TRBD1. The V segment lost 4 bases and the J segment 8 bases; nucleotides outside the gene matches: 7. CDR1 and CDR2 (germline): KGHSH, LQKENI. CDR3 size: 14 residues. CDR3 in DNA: TGTGCCAGCTCACGACAAGGACAGGGGGGCGGCTACACCTTC. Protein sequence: CASSRQGQGGGYTF.

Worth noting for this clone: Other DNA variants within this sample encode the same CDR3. The CDR3 DNA reads TGTGCCAGCAGTTACGAAGGGACTGAAGCTTTCTTT. Its protein product is CASSYEGTEAFF. This sequence joins TRBV6-2 or TRBV6-3 and TRBJ1-1; no firm D call. Per the germline V gene, CDR1 is MNHEY and CDR2 is SVGEGT. This CDR3 region has 12 residues. The V gene lost 2 bases and the J gene lost 5 bases, with 6 bases spanning the gap.

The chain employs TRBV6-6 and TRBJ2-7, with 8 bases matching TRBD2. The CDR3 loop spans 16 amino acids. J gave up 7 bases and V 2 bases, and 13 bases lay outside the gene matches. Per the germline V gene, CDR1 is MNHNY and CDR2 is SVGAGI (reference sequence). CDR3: CASSYPPGGVPVEQYF. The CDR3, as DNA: TGTGCCAGCAGTTACCCACCCGGGGGGGTTCCTGTAGAGCAGTACTTC.